What follows are 21 T cell receptor beta chains derived from one specimen sequenced in a study of molecular identifiers for immune sequencing clone quantification. MiXCR was run by TCRdb on the PCR reads, yielding one entry per CDR3 protein. The sample comprises nearly 650,000 distinct CDR3 sequences, about 25% of which are singletons, and about 0.73% rests with the top ten. The material sequenced was naive CD8+ T cells from blood, with Jurkat cell RNA spiked in. As for subset: FACS-sorted CD8+CD4-CCR7+CD45RA+ naive T cells. These receptors were collected from a human donor in good health. Some libraries in this study had Jurkat cell RNA spiked in.

This clonotype has ten or more counts. J is TRBJ2-7 and V is TRBV12-3 or TRBV12-4, with 7 bases matching TRBD2. The CDR3 loop spans 14 amino acids. Germline trimming cut 7 bases from V and 7 bases from J; bases unmatched to any gene: 13. The CDR3 DNA reads as TGTGCCAGCACCCCCAGCCTAGCGGTCTGGGAGCAGTACTTC. Protein product: CASTPSLAVWEQYF.

This clonotype occurred a few times. This chain connects TRBV19 to TRBJ1-4; D uncertain. The CDR3 is made up of 14 amino acids. Germline V gene data show CDR1 as LNHDA and CDR2 as SQIVND (reference sequence). Trimming stripped 3 bases from V and 8 bases from J, with 13 bases between. The CDR3 sequence: CASSIPGNQEKLFF. CDR3 coding DNA: TGTGCCAGTAGTATTCCTGGAAATCAGGAAAAACTGTTTTTT.

This clonotype was observed a few times. The CDR3 region is CASSEGGGNTIYF. In DNA form, the CDR3 reads TGTGCCAGCAGTGAAGGGGGTGGAAACACCATATATTTT. The V gene is TRBV2, the J gene TRBJ1-3; no reliable D call. This CDR3 comprises 13 residues. The ends were cut back, 1 base at V and 3 bases at J, with 4 bases in the middle. Germline V gives CDR1 SNHLY, CDR2 FYNNEI.

The chain is built from TRBV9 and TRBJ2-3, with 10 bases lining up with TRBD2. This CDR3 contains 17 residues. The junction had 10 bases not matched to a gene; V was cut back by 3 bases and J by 3 bases. Germline CDR1 is SGDLS and CDR2 is YYNGEE. The CDR3 DNA reads as TGTGCCAGCAGCGAACCGAGCGGGAGGGCCGGGACAGATACGCAGTATTTT. Protein product: CASSEPSGRAGTDTQYF.

This clonotype was seen many times. The genes are TRBV13 and TRBJ2-5, with TRBD1 identical over 12 bases. Trimming took 5 bases from V and 5 from J; bases not matched to a gene: 9. Germline CDR1 is PRHDT and CDR2 is FYEKMQ (reference sequence). The CDR3 runs 16 residues. The CDR3 loop reads CASSVGTGGGLETQYF. Here the CDR3 DNA reads TGTGCCAGCAGCGTCGGGACAGGGGGCGGTTTGGAGACCCAGTACTTC. Looking up the rest from reference TRBV13 and TRBJ2-5 gives the full variable domain: AAGVIQSPRHLIKEKRETATLKCYPIPRHDTVYWYQQGPGQDPQFLISFYEKMQSDKGSIPDRFSAQQFSDYHSELNMSSLELGDSALYFCASSVGTGGGLETQYFGPGTRLLVL.

This clonotype was observed a few times. The J gene is TRBJ2-6, the V gene TRBV9, with a possible D match to TRBD2 (7 bases). This CDR3 contains 16 residues. V shed 1 base and J shed 4 bases, with 12 bases lying between them. CDR1 SGDLS and CDR2 YYNGEE come from the germline V gene. The CDR3 DNA is TGTGCCAGCAGCGTAAGGGGGGGCTCCGGGGCCAACGTCCTGACTTTC. Its translation: CASSVRGGSGANVLTF.

This clonotype showed up just a few times. DNA for the CDR3: TGTGCCAGTAGTATGACTAGCGGGGGAGGTGAGCAGTTCTTC. Amino acid sequence: CASSMTSGGGEQFF. The chain carries TRBV19 and TRBJ2-1; the match to TRBD2 covers 12 bases. V trimming: 3 bases; J trimming: 9 bases; junction bases outside the gene matches: 3. The CDR3 totals 14 residues. The germline V gene has CDR1 LNHDA and CDR2 SQIVND (reference sequence). The whole variable domain, remainder taken from reference TRBV19 and TRBJ2-1, is DGGITQSPKYLFRKEGQNVTLSCEQNLNHDAMYWYRQDPGQGLRLIYYSQIVNDFQKGDIAEGYSVSREKKESFPLTVTSAQKNPTAFYLCASSMTSGGGEQFFGPGTRLTVL.

This rearrangement joins TRBV6-2 or TRBV6-3 to TRBJ1-2; D is unresolved. CDR3 length equals 13 residues. The ends were cut back, 3 bases at V and 6 bases at J, with 11 bases in the middle. CDR1 is MNHEY and CDR2 is SVGEGT in the germline V gene. The CDR3 DNA reads TGTGCCAGCAGTTATTGGGCCCAGAATGGCTACACCTTC. This codes for CASSYWAQNGYTF.

Notes on this clonotype: A read error is possible here, since a much larger clone lies one base away. V is TRBV6-2 or TRBV6-3 and J is TRBJ1-5, with D possibly matching TRBD1 (5 bases). The CDR3 is 15 amino acids. Germline CDR1 MNHEY, CDR2 SVGEGT. The CDR3 coding sequence is TGTGCCAGCAGCTACCCCCCAGGGACCAATCGGCCCCAGCATTTT. Its translation: CASSYPPGTNRPQHF.

This clonotype was observed a single time. The chain couples TRBV12-3 or TRBV12-4 to TRBJ2-7; D uncertain. Trimming stripped 10 bases from V and 3 bases from J, with 16 bases between. CDR3 length equals 13 residues. In DNA, the CDR3 is TGTGCCACCAAATCCCCCACAGTCTACGAGCAGTACTTC. This codes for CATKSPTVYEQYF.

This chain joins TRBV30 and TRBJ1-4; D is unresolved. V was cut by 2 bases and J by 0 bases, with 16 bases left in between. The CDR3 length is 17 residues. Germline values: CDR1 GTSNPN, CDR2 SVGIG (reference sequence). The CDR3, as DNA: TGTGCCTGGAGTCCCCGGGGTGCGCAGGCAACTAATGAAAAACTGTTTTTT. This translates into CAWSPRGAQATNEKLFF.

The chain links TRBV7-7 to TRBJ2-1, with 8 bases aligning to TRBD2. Losses at the gene ends were 5 bases for V and 15 bases for J; bases not matched to a gene: 21. In germline, CDR1 is SSHAT, CDR2 FNYEAQ (reference sequence). This CDR3 is built from 16 residues. CDR3 nucleotide sequence: TGTGCCAGCAGCCCGAGCCTAGCGGGCTCCTACAATGCGCCGTTCTTC. It encodes CASSPSLAGSYNAPFF.

The chain employs TRBV5-4 and TRBJ2-5, with TRBD2 matching over 7 bases. This CDR3 spans 15 amino acids. The J segment lost 5 bases and the V segment lost 2 bases, leaving 9 bases of the junction unmatched. The germline V gene has CDR1 SGHNT and CDR2 YYREEE (reference sequence). This CDR3 reads CASSFSAGTEETQYF. CDR3 bases: TGTGCCAGCAGCTTCTCAGCGGGGACTGAGGAGACCCAGTACTTC.

This clonotype has only a few counts. The gene calls are TRBV27 and TRBJ1-5; 7 nucleotides line up with TRBD1. Germline-derived CDR1 and CDR2 are MNHEY and SMNVEV (reference sequence). This CDR3 has 17 amino acids. V was pared by 4 bases and J by 0 bases, with 9 bases of the junction left unmatched. The chain's CDR3 is CASSSHRDRTSNQPQHF. CDR3 in DNA: TGTGCCAGCAGTTCCCACCGGGACAGAACTAGCAATCAGCCCCAGCATTTT.

The CDR3 nucleotides are TGTGCCAGCAGCCCCGAAGGACAGACTAACACCGGGGAGCTGTTTTTT. Its protein is CASSPEGQTNTGELFF. The chain combines TRBV12-3 or TRBV12-4 with TRBJ2-2; tentative D call: TRBD1 (6 bases). V lost 6 bases to trimming and J lost 2 bases, with 16 bases between them. The CDR3 runs 16 residues.

With respect to this clonotype: Likely a read error: the CDR3 ends without its conserved phenylalanine or tryptophan. The V call is TRBV10-1, the J call TRBJ2-7; D remains ambiguous. The germline CDR1 and CDR2 sequences are WNHNN and SYGVQD (reference sequence). The germline V and J ends were trimmed by 0 bases and 6 bases, with 12 bases remaining between them. There are 14 residues in the CDR3. The CDR3 spells CASSESGLRSEQYL. The CDR3 DNA sequence: TGCGCCAGCAGTGAGTCTGGCCTGAGATCCGAGCAGTACCTC.

This clonotype showed up many times. The rearrangement joins TRBV5-1 to TRBJ1-1, with D tentatively TRBD1 (5 bases). Germline-derived CDR1 and CDR2 are SGHRS and YFSETQ. Trimming pared 2 bases from V and 7 bases from J, leaving 12 bases between. The CDR3 runs to 13 residues. The CDR3 DNA reads as TGCGCCAGCAGCTTAGGCAGGGAAGATGAAGCTTTCTTT. As protein: CASSLGREDEAFF.

The V call is TRBV4-3, the J call TRBJ2-7, with no clear D. Trimming pared 1 base from V and 5 bases from J, leaving 18 bases between. Per germline, CDR1 LGHNA and CDR2 YSLEER. The length of the CDR3 is 16 residues. CDR3 region: CASSQANRGEVNEQYF. CDR3 nucleotides: TGCGCCAGCAGCCAAGCGAACAGAGGCGAGGTCAACGAGCAGTACTTC.

V is TRBV27 and J is TRBJ2-3; D remains ambiguous. CDR3 length: 12 residues. The germline V gene encodes CDR1 MNHEY and CDR2 SMNVEV (reference sequence). Trimming took off 5 bases at V and 4 bases at J, with 7 bases between the two ends. Written as DNA, the CDR3 is TGTGCCAGCAGTGGCTATGCAGATACGCAGTATTTT. Translation gives CASSGYADTQYF.

This clonotype came up many times. The rearrangement links TRBV2 to TRBJ2-5; D remains ambiguous. The V end was cut by 1 base, the J end by 4 bases, with 7 bases between. Germline V gives CDR1 SNHLY, CDR2 FYNNEI. The length of the CDR3 is 13 residues. The CDR3 DNA is TGTGCCAGCAGTGAAGGGCCGCGAGAGACCCAGTACTTC. It specifies CASSEGPRETQYF.

This clonotype was counted between two and nine times. The chain couples TRBV20-1 to TRBJ2-7; D ambiguous. V was cut by 0 bases and J by 3 bases, with 3 bases left in between. CDR3 length: 11 residues. Germline CDR1 reads DFQATT; CDR2 reads SNEGSKA (reference sequence). CDR3 nucleotides: TGCAGTGCTAGAGATCTCTACGAGCAGTACTTC. It yields the protein CSARDLYEQYF.